A selection of T cell receptor beta chains follows, all from one sample in a study of cytomegalovirus exposure and HLA in healthy donors. Here immunoSEQ multiplex PCR was the method, and the copy in TCRdb shows in-frame clones only, minus some. The table includes 130,000 or so clones, roughly 89% detected once. The sample consisted of PBMCs. Receptors were obtained from a man in his thirties or forties in good health and CMV-seronegative. Each CDR3 is given with its conserved first and last residue. A D gene is named only where the DNA matches it firmly. Rows may omit the clone size; those that give it use once, few, many or a size class.

V gene	D gene	clone size	J gene	CDR3 protein	CDR3 DNA
TRBV6-1	-	-	TRBJ1-1	CASSDSNTEAFF	TGTGCCAGCAGTGACTCTAACACTGAAGCTTTCTTT
TRBV28	-	once	TRBJ2-6	CASSFTGAGANVLTF	TGTGCCAGCAGTTTTACGGGGGCTGGGGCCAACGTCCTGACTTTC
TRBV5-6	-	-	TRBJ1-6	CASSLVGQPYNSPLHF	TGTGCCAGCAGCTTGGTCGGACAGCCTTATAATTCACCCCTCCACTTT
TRBV5-1	-	-	TRBJ2-7	CASSSGWHYEQYF	TGCGCCAGCAGCTCAGGTTGGCACTACGAGCAGTACTTC
TRBV27	TRBD1	-	TRBJ1-1	CASSDRLNTEAFF	TGTGCCAGTTCGGACAGGCTGAACACTGAAGCTTTCTTT
TRBV18	TRBD1	-	TRBJ2-2	CASSPFVGTGGNTGELFF	TGTGCCAGCTCACCGTTCGTTGGGACAGGGGGCAACACCGGGGAGCTGTTTTTT
TRBV16	-	-	TRBJ2-7	CASSLRGYEQYF	TGTGCCAGCAGCCTCAGGGGATACGAGCAGTACTTC
TRBV5-3	TRBD1	once	TRBJ2-7	CARSLGMGQGVLAYEQYF	TGTGCCAGAAGCTTGGGTATGGGACAGGGGGTATTAGCCTACGAGCAGTACTTC
TRBV27	TRBD1	-	TRBJ2-5	CASSSTPGGVETQYF	TGTGCCAGCAGTTCCACACCAGGGGGTGTGGAGACCCAGTACTTC
TRBV5-1	-	-	TRBJ2-3	CASSLDRVGKDTQYF	TGCGCCAGCAGCTTGGACAGGGTGGGCAAGGATACGCAGTATTTT
TRBV5-1	-	-	TRBJ2-7	CASSPAGRSSYEQYF	TGCGCCAGCAGCCCGGCGGGCAGGAGCTCCTACGAGCAGTACTTC
TRBV4-1	TRBD1	-	TRBJ1-4	CASSAYRGRFEKLFF	TGCGCCAGCAGCGCCTACAGGGGGCGCTTTGAAAAACTGTTTTTT
TRBV9	-	-	TRBJ1-2	CASSLRPRNNINYGYTF	TGTGCCAGCAGCCTTAGGCCTAGGAATAATATTAACTATGGCTACACCTTC
TRBV11-3	-	-	TRBJ2-7	CASSLDPDEQYF	TGTGCCAGCAGCTTAGATCCCGACGAGCAGTACTTC
TRBV27	-	-	TRBJ2-6	CASSNRVLAGANVLTF	TGTGCCAGCAGTAACAGGGTATTGGCTGGGGCCAACGTCCTGACTTTC
TRBV11-1	TRBD2	-	TRBJ2-5	CASSSKTGTIEETQYF	TGTGCCAGCAGCTCAAAAACCGGGACTATCGAAGAGACCCAGTACTTC
TRBV6-1	-	once	TRBJ2-7	CASSEGGAAYEQYF	TGTGCCAGCAGTGAGGGGGGGGCAGCCTACGAGCAGTACTTC
TRBV28	TRBD1	-	TRBJ1-2	CASSPGQGGGYTF	TGTGCCAGCAGCCCCGGACAGGGCGGTGGCTACACCTTC
TRBV19	-	-	TRBJ1-3	CASSPQDSSGNTIYF	TGTGCCAGTAGTCCCCAGGACAGCTCTGGAAACACCATATATTTT
TRBV6-5	TRBD2	-	TRBJ2-1	CASSSGTSPNEQFF	TGTGCCAGCAGTTCCGGGACTAGCCCCAATGAGCAGTTCTTC
TRBV27	-	-	TRBJ1-1	CASSPLGQAIEAFF	TGTGCCAGCAGTCCATTGGGCCAGGCTATTGAAGCTTTCTTT
TRBV2	-	-	TRBJ1-2	CASREKTVYGYTF	TGTGCCAGCAGGGAAAAGACAGTCTATGGCTACACCTTC
TRBV6-1	TRBD1	-	TRBJ1-1	CASSERQGARDTEAFF	TGTGCCAGCAGTGAAAGACAGGGGGCTAGGGACACTGAAGCTTTCTTT
TRBV5-8	-	-	TRBJ1-3	CASSLDRGNTIYF	TGTGCCAGCAGCCTGGACAGAGGAAACACCATATATTTT
TRBV11-2	TRBD1	-	TRBJ1-6	CASSRWTGTGTPLHF	TGTGCCAGCAGCCGATGGACAGGGACGGGGACACCCCTCCACTTT
TRBV2	-	-	TRBJ1-5	CASFRDTDQPQHF	TGTGCCAGCTTCCGGGACACCGATCAGCCCCAGCATTTT
TRBV5-1	-	-	TRBJ2-1	CASSLQGYNEQFF	TGCGCCAGCAGCTTACAGGGCTACAATGAGCAGTTCTTC
TRBV29-1	TRBD2	-	TRBJ2-3	CSSKGRRGGTDTQYF	TGCAGCTCGAAAGGACGGCGGGGGGGCACAGATACGCAGTATTTT
TRBV10-2	-	-	TRBJ1-2	CASRVRDIIGYGYTF	TGCGCCAGCAGAGTCCGGGACATCATAGGGTATGGCTACACCTTC
TRBV5-8	-	-	TRBJ1-5	CASSTNQPQHF	TGTGCCAGCAGCACTAATCAGCCCCAGCATTTT
TRBV7-9	TRBD2	once	TRBJ2-1	CASSLLGGGGPDEQFF	TGTGCCAGCAGCTTATTAGGAGGCGGGGGGCCCGATGAGCAGTTCTTC
TRBV7-6	-	-	TRBJ2-5	CASSSGLYQAVTQYF	TGTGCCAGCAGCTCTGGGTTGTACCAGGCCGTGACCCAGTACTTC
TRBV6-1	-	-	TRBJ1-1	CASGRQMNTEAFF	TGTGCCAGCGGAAGACAGATGAACACTGAAGCTTTCTTT
TRBV28	TRBD1	-	TRBJ2-7	CASSWGTGDREQYF	TGTGCCAGCAGTTGGGGGACAGGGGACCGCGAGCAGTACTTC
TRBV27	TRBD1	-	TRBJ1-3	CASSRQGSSGNTIYF	TGTGCCAGCAGCCGACAGGGGAGCTCTGGAAACACCATATATTTT
TRBV7-2	TRBD1	-	TRBJ1-2	CASSSGQGWGGYTF	TGTGCCAGCAGCTCCGGACAGGGCTGGGGTGGCTACACCTTC
TRBV6-4	TRBD2	few	TRBJ2-3	CASSLTSGGADTQYF	TGTGCCAGCAGTCTGACTAGCGGGGGGGCAGATACGCAGTATTTT
TRBV19	-	-	TRBJ1-5	CASTMGGGIQPQHF	TGTGCCAGTACCATGGGCGGGGGCATTCAGCCCCAGCATTTT
TRBV12-5	-	-	TRBJ1-2	CASGSGGGGYTF	TGTGCTAGTGGTTCCGGCGGGGGTGGCTACACCTTC